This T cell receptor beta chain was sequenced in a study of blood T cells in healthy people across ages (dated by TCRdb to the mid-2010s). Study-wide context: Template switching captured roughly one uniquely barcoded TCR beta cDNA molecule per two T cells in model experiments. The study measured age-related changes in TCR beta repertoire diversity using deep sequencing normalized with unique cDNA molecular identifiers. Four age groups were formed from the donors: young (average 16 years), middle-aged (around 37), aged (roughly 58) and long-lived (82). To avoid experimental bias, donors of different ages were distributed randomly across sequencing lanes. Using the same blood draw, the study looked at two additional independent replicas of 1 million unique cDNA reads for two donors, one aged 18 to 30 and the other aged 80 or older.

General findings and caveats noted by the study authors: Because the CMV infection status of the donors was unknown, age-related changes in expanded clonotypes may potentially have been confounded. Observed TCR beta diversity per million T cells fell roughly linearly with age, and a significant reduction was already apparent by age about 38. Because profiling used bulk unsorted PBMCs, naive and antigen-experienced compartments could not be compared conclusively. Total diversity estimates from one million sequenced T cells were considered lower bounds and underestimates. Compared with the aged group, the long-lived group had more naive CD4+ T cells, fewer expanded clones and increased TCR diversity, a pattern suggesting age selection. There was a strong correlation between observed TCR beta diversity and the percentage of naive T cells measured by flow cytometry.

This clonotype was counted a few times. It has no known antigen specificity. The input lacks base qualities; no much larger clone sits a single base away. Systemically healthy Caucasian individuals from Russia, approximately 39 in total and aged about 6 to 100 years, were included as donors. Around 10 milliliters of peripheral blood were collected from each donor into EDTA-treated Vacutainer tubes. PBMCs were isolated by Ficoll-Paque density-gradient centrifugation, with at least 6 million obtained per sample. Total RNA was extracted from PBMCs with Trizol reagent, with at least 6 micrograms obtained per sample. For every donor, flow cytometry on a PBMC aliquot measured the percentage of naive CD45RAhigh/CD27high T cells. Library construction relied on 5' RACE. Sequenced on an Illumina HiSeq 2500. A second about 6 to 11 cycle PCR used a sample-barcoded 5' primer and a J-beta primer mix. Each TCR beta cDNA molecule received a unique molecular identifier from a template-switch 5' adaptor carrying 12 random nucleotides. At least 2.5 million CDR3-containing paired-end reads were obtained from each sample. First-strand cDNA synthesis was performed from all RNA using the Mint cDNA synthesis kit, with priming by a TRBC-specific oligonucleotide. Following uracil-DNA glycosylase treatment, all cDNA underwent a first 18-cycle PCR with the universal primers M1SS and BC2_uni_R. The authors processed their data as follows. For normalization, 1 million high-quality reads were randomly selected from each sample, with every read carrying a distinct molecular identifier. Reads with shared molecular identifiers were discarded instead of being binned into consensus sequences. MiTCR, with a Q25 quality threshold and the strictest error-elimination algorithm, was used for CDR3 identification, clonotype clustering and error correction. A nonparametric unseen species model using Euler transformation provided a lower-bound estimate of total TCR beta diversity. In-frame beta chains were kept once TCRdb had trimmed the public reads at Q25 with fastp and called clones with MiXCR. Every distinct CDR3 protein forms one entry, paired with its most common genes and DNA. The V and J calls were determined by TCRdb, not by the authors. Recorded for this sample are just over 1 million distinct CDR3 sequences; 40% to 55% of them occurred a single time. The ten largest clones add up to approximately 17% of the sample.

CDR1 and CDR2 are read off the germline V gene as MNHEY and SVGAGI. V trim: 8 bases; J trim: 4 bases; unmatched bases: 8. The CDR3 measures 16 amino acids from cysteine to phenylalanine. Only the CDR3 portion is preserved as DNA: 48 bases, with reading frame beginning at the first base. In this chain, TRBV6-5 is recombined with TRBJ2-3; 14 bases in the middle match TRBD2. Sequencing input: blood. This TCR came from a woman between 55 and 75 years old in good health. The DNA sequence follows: TGTGCCAGCCGTAGGGGACTAGCGGGAGTTCCAGATACGCAGTATTTT. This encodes CASRRGLAGVPDTQYF.